These 29 T cell receptor beta chains were sequenced from one sample in a study of response to subunit inactivated influenza vaccine. TCRdb used MiXCR to reprocess the RT-PCR reads, holding one entry per CDR3 protein. The sample records around 750,000 distinct CDR3 sequences, about 20% being singletons. Sequences were derived from PBMCs from blood, sampled 5 days after vaccination. The receptors were gathered from a man over 45 who received an inactivated influenza vaccine.

The rearrangement uses TRBV4-3 and TRBJ2-1; 9 nucleotides line up with TRBD1. Germline V lookup: CDR1 LGHNA, CDR2 YSLEER. V gave up 1 base and J gave up 16 bases; unmatched junction bases: 11. The CDR3 has 14 amino acids. The CDR3 coding sequence is TGCGCCAGCAGCCAAGTCACCGGGGACAGGGTTTTTTTCTTC. It encodes CASSQVTGDRVFFF.

The chain combines TRBV6-2 or TRBV6-3 with TRBJ2-7; possible D gene TRBD2, 5 bases. Trimming took off 0 bases at V and 3 bases at J, with 24 bases between the two ends. The CDR3 runs 19 residues. Germline-derived CDR1 and CDR2 are MNHEY and SVGEGT. This CDR3 reads CASSYSILDSSLPYYEQYF. CDR3 nucleotides: TGTGCCAGCAGTTACTCGATCTTGGACTCCTCATTGCCCTACTACGAGCAGTACTTC.

The rearrangement joins TRBV10-3 to TRBJ2-2, with 10 bases aligning to TRBD2. The CDR3 runs 14 residues. Germline trimming cut 10 bases from V and 1 base from J; bases unmatched to any gene: 3. CDR1 and CDR2 from the germline V gene are ENHRY and SYGVKD. CDR3 in amino acids: CATTSGMNTGELFF. The CDR3 region has the DNA TGTGCCACCACTAGCGGGATGAACACCGGGGAGCTGTTTTTT.

The chain carries TRBV15 and TRBJ1-5; no clear D gene. The V end was cut by 1 base, the J end by 6 bases, with 4 bases between. The CDR3 spans 12 residues. Looked up from germline, CDR1 is LNHNV and CDR2 is YYDKDF (reference sequence). CDR3 in amino acids: CATSRVAQPQHF. In DNA form, the CDR3 reads TGTGCCACCAGCAGAGTGGCTCAGCCCCAGCATTTT.

This clonotype was counted only a few times. The CDR3 here is CSARDTFEISNQPQHF. CDR3 in DNA: TGCAGTGCTAGAGATACGTTCGAAATTAGCAATCAGCCCCAGCATTTT. V and J are TRBV20-1 and TRBJ1-5; no firm D call. Trimming pared 0 bases from V and 0 bases from J, leaving 12 bases between. CDR3 size: 16 residues. Germline-derived CDR1 and CDR2 are DFQATT and SNEGSKA (reference sequence).

This clonotype was seen a handful of times. V usage is TRBV12-3 or TRBV12-4 and J usage is TRBJ2-7, with D perhaps matching TRBD1 (5 bases). V was pared by 8 bases and J by 6 bases, with 11 bases between. The CDR3 length is 11 residues. The CDR3 coding sequence is TGTGCCAGCGTAGGGCAGGGCGAGCAGTACTTC. Its translation: CASVGQGEQYF.

This clonotype has a handful of counts. The gene calls are TRBV2 and TRBJ2-7; D not certain. The length of the CDR3 is 12 residues. Per the germline V gene, CDR1 is SNHLY and CDR2 is FYNNEI. Trimming shortened V by 7 bases and J by 7 bases, and 14 bases separated the two germline ends. The CDR3 DNA reads as TGTGCCAGCACAGGCCCCTACGGGGAGCAGTACTTC. This gives the protein CASTGPYGEQYF. The complete variable domain, with remaining parts taken from reference TRBV2 and TRBJ2-7, reads EPEVTQTPSHQVTQMGQEVILRCVPISNHLYFYWYRQILGQKVEFLVSFYNNEISEKSEIFDDQFSVERPDGSNFTLKIRSTKLEDSAMYFCASTGPYGEQYFGPGTRLTVT.

This clonotype was found a few times. The rearrangement links TRBV25-1 to TRBJ2-6, with 8 positions matching TRBD2. The CDR3 consists of 18 residues. V was pared by 8 bases and J by 3 bases, with 15 bases of the junction left unmatched. Germline loops: CDR1 MGHDK, CDR2 SYGVNS. CDR3 in DNA: TGTGCCAGCGGGTCGGCTAGCGGGTACCGAAATGGGGCCAACGTCCTGACTTTC. Amino acids: CASGSASGYRNGANVLTF. The entire variable domain, with the rest obtained from reference TRBV25-1 and TRBJ2-6, is as follows: EADIYQTPRYLVIGTGKKITLECSQTMGHDKMYWYQQDPGMELHLIHYSYGVNSTEKGDLSSESTVSRIRTEHFPLTLESARPSHTSQYLCASGSASGYRNGANVLTFGAGSRLTVL.

This clonotype has a single count. The gene calls are TRBV10-3 and TRBJ2-2; 8 bases agree with TRBD2. This CDR3 spans 15 amino acids. Losses at the gene ends were 0 bases for V and 6 bases for J; bases not matched to a gene: 3. Germline CDR1 is ENHRY and CDR2 is SYGVKD. The CDR3 nucleotides read TGTGCCATCAGTGAGTCTAGCGGGATCTCCGGGGAGCTGTTTTTT. Amino acid sequence: CAISESSGISGELFF.

J is TRBJ2-4 and V is TRBV7-2, with 9 bases matching TRBD1. The germline CDR1 and CDR2 sequences are SGHTA and FQGNSA. J lost 7 bases, V lost 4 bases, and 5 bases had no gene match. There are 14 residues in the CDR3. CDR3: CASSSDRGRNIQYF. The CDR3 DNA is TGTGCCAGCAGCTCAGACAGGGGGAGGAACATTCAGTACTTC.

The chain carries TRBV20-1 and TRBJ2-5; the D gene is possibly TRBD2 (5 bases). The CDR3 loop spans 12 amino acids. Trimming took 3 bases from V and 6 from J, leaving 11 bases between them. Germline V lookup: CDR1 DFQATT, CDR2 SNEGSKA (reference sequence). The CDR3 coding sequence is TGCAGTGCTAGGTGGGCTAGCAAGACCCAGTACTTC. Translated, it gives CSARWASKTQYF.

The table lists this clonotype with a few counts. V is TRBV12-3 or TRBV12-4 and J is TRBJ2-7; maybe TRBD1 (6 bases). The CDR3 contains 16 residues. V lost 3 bases and J 5 bases, leaving 20 bases between the germline ends. DNA for the CDR3: TGTGCCAGCAGTTTTGATGGGGACACCTCCTGGGACGAGCAGTACTTC. Its protein product is CASSFDGDTSWDEQYF.

The rearrangement joins TRBV28 to TRBJ2-1; D not certain. The V and J ends lost 3 bases and 13 bases respectively, with 16 bases between them. Germline V CDR1 and CDR2: MDHEN, SYDVKM. CDR3 length equals 13 residues. CDR3 bases: TGTGCCAGCAGTTTGCGGACGGCCCGAGGACAGTTCTTC. Encoded protein: CASSLRTARGQFF.

The chain couples TRBV25-1 to TRBJ2-7; 7 bases map to TRBD1. Looked up from germline, CDR1 is MGHDK and CDR2 is SYGVNS. The CDR3 covers 15 residues. The trim removed 3 bases at V and 3 bases at J, leaving 8 bases unmatched. CDR3 sequence: CASSDPRQGDYEQYF. In DNA form, the CDR3 reads TGTGCCAGCAGTGACCCGAGACAGGGCGACTACGAGCAGTACTTC.

V usage is TRBV4-1 and J usage is TRBJ2-1, with 8 bases lining up with TRBD2. There are 14 residues in the CDR3. Trimming at V came to 7 bases and at J to 6 bases, leaving 8 bases not matched to a gene. Germline V gives CDR1 MGHRA, CDR2 YSYEKL. CDR3 DNA sequence: TGCGCCAGCAAGATCCCGGGGACTAGCAATGAGCAGTTCTTC. Its translation: CASKIPGTSNEQFF.

The table lists this clonotype with a few counts. The rearrangement joins TRBV20-1 to TRBJ2-1, with TRBD2 matching 8 bases. The germline gives CDR1 DFQATT, CDR2 SNEGSKA (reference sequence). This CDR3 is built from 15 residues. V gave up 4 bases and J gave up 4 bases; unmatched junction bases: 9. Here the CDR3 reads CSAKSGTSGYNEQFF. The CDR3 nucleotides are TGCAGTGCTAAGAGCGGTACTAGCGGTTACAATGAGCAGTTCTTC.

V and J are TRBV7-2 and TRBJ1-2; D not certain. The CDR3 is 14 amino acids. CDR1 is SGHTA, CDR2 FQGNSA, per germline. Trimming removed 0 bases from V and 1 base from J, with 6 bases in between. The CDR3 coding sequence is TGTGCCAGCAGCTTAGCGCAGGATAACTATGGCTACACCTTC. It is translated as CASSLAQDNYGYTF.

This clonotype was counted only a few times. The rearrangement uses TRBV27 and TRBJ1-5; 9 bases align to TRBD1. The germline V gene encodes CDR1 MNHEY and CDR2 SMNVEV (reference sequence). J lost 6 bases, V lost 5 bases, and 8 bases had no gene match. The CDR3 sequence is 15 residues long. The DNA of the CDR3 is TGTGCCAGCAGTGCGGGACAGGGACGGCCTCAGCCCCAGCATTTT. Translation gives CASSAGQGRPQPQHF.

This clonotype was seen many times. This chain joins TRBV11-2 and TRBJ2-5, with D possibly matching TRBD1 (6 bases). Germline CDR1 is SGHAT and CDR2 is FQNNGV. CDR3 length: 14 amino acids. The V and J ends lost 3 bases and 1 base respectively, with 9 bases between them. DNA of the CDR3: TGTGCCAGCAGCTTGGGGACACTCCAAGAGACCCAGTACTTC. It specifies CASSLGTLQETQYF.

There are many counts of this clonotype. A read error may produce the germline difference seen at one junction end. The rearrangement joins TRBV6-2 or TRBV6-3 to TRBJ1-1; TRBD1 is a possible D gene (6 bases). The germline gives CDR1 MNHEY, CDR2 SVGEGT. This CDR3 region has 9 residues. The CDR3: CASSPGTLF. For the CDR3, the DNA is TGTGCCAGCAGCCCCGGGACACTTTTT.

The table lists this clonotype with a few counts. DNA for the CDR3: TGCAGCGTTGATAACTATGAGCAGTTCTTC. Protein: CSVDNYEQFF. This sequence joins TRBV29-1 and TRBJ2-1; D gene ambiguous. The CDR3 contains 10 residues. The germline V gene encodes CDR1 SQVTM and CDR2 ANQGSEA. Trimming cost V 3 bases and J 8 bases, with 5 bases left between them.

This clonotype appeared many times. The CDR3 spells CASSSGTSGTSYEQYF. The CDR3 region has the DNA TGCGCCAGCAGCTCCGGGACTAGCGGGACCTCCTACGAGCAGTACTTC. The gene calls are TRBV5-1 and TRBJ2-7; 13 bases map to TRBD2. V lost 3 bases and J lost 0; bases outside the gene matches: 3. Germline CDR1 is SGHRS and CDR2 is YFSETQ. This CDR3 has 16 residues.

In this sample, this clonotype turned up a few times. V and J are TRBV5-1 and TRBJ1-1, with no clear D. The germline V and J ends were trimmed by 4 bases and 1 base, with 14 bases remaining between them. The germline V gene encodes CDR1 SGHRS and CDR2 YFSETQ. This CDR3 is 15 amino acids long. This chain's CDR3 is CASSPHGSSNTEAFF. For the CDR3, the DNA is TGCGCCAGCAGCCCTCACGGGTCCTCGAACACTGAAGCTTTCTTT. Full variable domain (rest looked up from reference TRBV5-1 and TRBJ1-1): KAGVTQTPRYLIKTRGQQVTLSCSPISGHRSVSWYQQTPGQGLQFLFEYFSETQRNKGNFPGRFSGRQFSNSRSEMNVSTLELGDSALYLCASSPHGSSNTEAFFGQGTRLTVV.

The chain links TRBV6-2 or TRBV6-3 to TRBJ2-1; D assignment may be TRBD1 or TRBD2 (6 bases each). Germline CDR1 and CDR2: MNHEY and SVGEGT. The CDR3 consists of 12 residues. The V gene lost 2 bases and the J gene lost 9 bases, with 8 bases spanning the gap. CDR3 loop: CASSYGGLEQFF. As DNA, the CDR3 is TGTGCCAGCAGTTACGGGGGGCTTGAGCAGTTCTTC.

The chain carries TRBV29-1 and TRBJ2-1; 9 bases fit TRBD2. J lost 7 bases, V lost 7 bases, and 8 bases had no gene match. This CDR3 spans 13 amino acids. Germline V gene lookup returns CDR1 SQVTM and CDR2 ANQGSEA. As DNA, the CDR3 is TGCAGCGGAATACCGGGACTAGCTAATGAGCAGTTCTTC. As protein: CSGIPGLANEQFF.

This chain links TRBV4-1 with TRBJ2-6; D is ambiguous. Trimming cost V 0 bases and J 2 bases, with 11 bases left between them. From germline, CDR1 is MGHRA and CDR2 YSYEKL. The CDR3 totals 17 residues. CDR3 sequence (DNA): TGCGCCAGCAGCCAAGATCCCGGATCTCCTGGGGCCAACGTCCTGACTTTC. Protein: CASSQDPGSPGANVLTF.

The chain joins TRBV6-2 or TRBV6-3 to TRBJ1-1, with 8 bases identical to TRBD1. CDR3 length: 11 residues. With 10 bases clipped from V and 11 bases from J, the junction kept 9 bases outside the gene matches. Germline V CDR1 and CDR2: MNHEY, SVGEGT. The CDR3 loop reads CATRQGMGAFF. In DNA, the CDR3 is TGTGCCACCCGACAGGGGATGGGGGCTTTCTTT.

The rearrangement uses TRBV4-3 and TRBJ2-2, with D maybe TRBD2 (5 bases). There are 15 residues in the CDR3. V was clipped by 0 bases and J by 9 bases, with 14 bases between them. Per the germline V gene, CDR1 is LGHNA and CDR2 is YSLEER. The CDR3 nucleotides are TGCGCCAGCAGCCAAGAAATGAGGGAGAACTGGGAGCTGTTTTTT. Translation gives CASSQEMRENWELFF.

V gene TRBV29-1 combines with J gene TRBJ2-3; 7 positions agree with TRBD2. The CDR3 sequence is 11 residues long. From germline, CDR1 is SQVTM and CDR2 ANQGSEA. J was trimmed by 6 bases and V by 4 bases; bases with no gene match: 1. The CDR3 region has the DNA TGCAGCGTTGCAGCGGGGGATACGCAGTATTTT. It yields the protein CSVAAGDTQYF.